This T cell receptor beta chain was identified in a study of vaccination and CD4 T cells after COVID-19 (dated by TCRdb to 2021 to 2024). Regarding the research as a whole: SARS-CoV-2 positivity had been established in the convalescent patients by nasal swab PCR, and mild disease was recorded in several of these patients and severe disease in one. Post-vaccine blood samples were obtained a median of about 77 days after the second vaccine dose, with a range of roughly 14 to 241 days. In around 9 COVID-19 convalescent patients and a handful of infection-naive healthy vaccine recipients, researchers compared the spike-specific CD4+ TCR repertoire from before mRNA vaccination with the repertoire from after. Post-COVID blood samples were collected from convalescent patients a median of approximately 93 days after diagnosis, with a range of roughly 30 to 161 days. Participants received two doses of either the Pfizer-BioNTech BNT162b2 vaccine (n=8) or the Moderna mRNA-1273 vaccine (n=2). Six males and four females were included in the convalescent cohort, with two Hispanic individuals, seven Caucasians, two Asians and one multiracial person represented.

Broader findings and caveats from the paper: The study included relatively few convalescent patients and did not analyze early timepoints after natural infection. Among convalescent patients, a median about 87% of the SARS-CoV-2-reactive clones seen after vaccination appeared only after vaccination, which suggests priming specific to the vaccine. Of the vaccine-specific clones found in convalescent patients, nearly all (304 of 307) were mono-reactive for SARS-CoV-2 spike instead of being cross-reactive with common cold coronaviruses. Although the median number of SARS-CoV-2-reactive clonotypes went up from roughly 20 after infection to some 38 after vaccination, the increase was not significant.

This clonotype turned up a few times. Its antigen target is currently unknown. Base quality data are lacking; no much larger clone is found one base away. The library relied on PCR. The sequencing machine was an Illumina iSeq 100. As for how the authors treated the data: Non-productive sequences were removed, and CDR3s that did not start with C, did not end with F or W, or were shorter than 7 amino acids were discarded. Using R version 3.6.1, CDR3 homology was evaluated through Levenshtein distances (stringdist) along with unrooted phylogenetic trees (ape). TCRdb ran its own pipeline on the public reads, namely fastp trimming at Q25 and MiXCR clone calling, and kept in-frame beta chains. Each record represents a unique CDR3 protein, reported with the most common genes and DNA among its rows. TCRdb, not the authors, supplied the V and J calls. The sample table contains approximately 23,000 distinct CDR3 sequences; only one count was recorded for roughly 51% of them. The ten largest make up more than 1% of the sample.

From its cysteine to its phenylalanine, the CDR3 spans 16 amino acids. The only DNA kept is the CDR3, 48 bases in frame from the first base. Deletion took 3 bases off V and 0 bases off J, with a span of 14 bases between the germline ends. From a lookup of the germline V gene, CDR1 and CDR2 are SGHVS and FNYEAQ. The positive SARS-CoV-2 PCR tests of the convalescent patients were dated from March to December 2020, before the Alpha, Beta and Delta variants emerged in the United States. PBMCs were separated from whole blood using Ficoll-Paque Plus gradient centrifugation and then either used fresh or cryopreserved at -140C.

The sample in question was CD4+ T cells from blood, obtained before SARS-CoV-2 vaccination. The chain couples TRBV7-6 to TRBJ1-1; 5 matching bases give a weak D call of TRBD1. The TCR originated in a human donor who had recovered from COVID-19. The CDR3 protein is CASSLGSQGLNTEAFF. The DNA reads TGTGCCAGCAGCTTGGGGAGCCAGGGATTGAACACTGAAGCTTTCTTT.